A selection of T cell receptor beta chains follows, all from one sample in a study of post-analysis software for immune sequencing data. TCRdb processed the PCR reads anew with MiXCR; each CDR3 protein has one entry. The table lists roughly 730,000 distinct CDR3 sequences, just under 30% of them singletons. Sequences were obtained from blood. The source of these receptors is a girl between 10 and 17 years old with multiple sclerosis. The CDR3 runs from the conserved cysteine through the conserved F or W. Fields, in order: V gene, J gene, D gene, clone size, CDR3 protein, CDR3 DNA. A D gene is named only where the DNA matches it firmly. Size tells how often a clone was seen (once, few, many) or the class of an expanded clone, and some rows leave it out.

>TRBV7-9|TRBJ2-3|-|few
CASSLSQDTQYF
TGTGCCAGCAGTCTAAGCCAGGATACGCAGTATTTT
>TRBV20-1|TRBJ2-7|-|many
CSARGPYEQYF
TGCAGTGCTAGAGGTCCCTACGAGCAGTACTTC
>TRBV5-1|TRBJ1-2|TRBD1|few
CASSLDGGGNYGYTF
TGCGCCAGCAGCTTGGATGGAGGGGGCAACTATGGCTACACCTTC
>TRBV11-2|TRBJ2-3|-|few
CASSPNLGGSPDTQYF
TGTGCCAGCAGCCCCAATTTGGGGGGTTCCCCAGATACGCAGTATTTT
>TRBV2|TRBJ2-1|TRBD2|-
CASRERGGSYNEQFF
TGTGCCAGCAGGGAGCGGGGGGGCTCCTACAATGAGCAGTTCTTC
>TRBV5-6|TRBJ1-2|-|few
CASSPWRANYGYTF
TGTGCCAGCAGTCCCTGGAGGGCTAACTATGGCTACACCTTC
>TRBV5-6|TRBJ2-5|-|few
CASSDGGLLIQETQYF
TGTGCCAGCAGCGACGGAGGCTTACTAATTCAGGAGACCCAGTACTTC
>TRBV2|TRBJ2-1|-|-
CASTRAPLVTEQFF
TGTGCCAGCACCCGGGCACCATTAGTGACTGAGCAGTTCTTC
>TRBV20-1|TRBJ1-5|TRBD1|-
CSARGDSLNQPQHF
TGCAGTGCCAGAGGGGACAGTCTCAATCAGCCCCAGCATTTT
>TRBV3-1|TRBJ2-1|TRBD2|few
CASSQVAARTSGHYNEQFF
TGTGCCAGCAGCCAAGTAGCTGCGCGGACTAGCGGGCATTACAATGAGCAGTTCTTC
>TRBV2|TRBJ1-5|-|-
CASSLDSLYSNQPQHF
TGTGCCAGCAGCCTGGACAGCCTTTATAGCAATCAGCCCCAGCATTTT
>TRBV7-2|TRBJ1-6|-|few
CASSSGQSNNSPLHF
TGTGCCAGCAGCTCCGGACAGAGCAATAATTCACCCCTCCACTTT
>TRBV5-1|TRBJ2-1|-|-
CASSFDRGFYNVQFF
TGCGCCAGCAGCTTCGACAGAGGTTTCTACAATGTGCAGTTCTTC
>TRBV15|TRBJ2-3|-|-
CATSRLRRGLTDTQYF
TGTGCCACCAGTAGATTGCGGAGGGGGCTCACAGATACGCAGTATTTT
>TRBV2|TRBJ1-5|-|few
CASTRHAGDVQPQHF
TGTGCCAGCACAAGACATGCAGGGGATGTTCAGCCCCAGCATTTT
>TRBV7-2|TRBJ2-1|TRBD1|few
CASTRDRVSNEQFF
TGTGCCAGCACCCGGGACAGGGTTTCGAATGAGCAGTTCTTC
>TRBV12-3/TRBV12-4|TRBJ2-2|-|-
CASSLLRPPGGELFF
TGTGCCAGCAGCCTGTTGAGGCCCCCCGGCGGGGAGCTGTTTTTT
>TRBV5-1|TRBJ1-2|-|few
CASNPGTSYGYTF
TGCGCCAGCAACCCCGGGACATCGTATGGCTACACCTTC
>TRBV2|TRBJ1-2|TRBD1|-
CASPGGADYGYTF
TGTGCCAGCCCAGGGGGCGCGGACTATGGCTACACCTTC
>TRBV6-1|TRBJ1-1|-|-
CASSEWQEHTEAFF
TGTGCCAGCAGTGAATGGCAGGAGCACACTGAAGCTTTCTTT
>TRBV5-1|TRBJ2-7|TRBD2|-
CASSWGSGRAYNEQYF
TGCGCCAGCAGCTGGGGTAGCGGGAGGGCCTACAATGAGCAGTACTTC
>TRBV11-2|TRBJ2-6|-|-
CASSLVPGANVLTF
TGTGCCAGCAGCTTAGTGCCGGGGGCCAACGTCCTGACTTTC
>TRBV11-2|TRBJ2-1|TRBD2|-
CASSLGLRGSSYNEQFF
TGTGCCAGCAGCTTAGGTTTGCGGGGGAGCTCCTACAATGAGCAGTTCTTC
>TRBV28|TRBJ2-7|TRBD2|-
CASGDRGGPSYEQYF
TGTGCCAGCGGGGATCGCGGGGGGCCCTCCTACGAGCAGTACTTC
>TRBV15|TRBJ1-2|-|-
CATSRDGIYGYTF
TGTGCCACCAGCAGAGACGGGATATATGGCTACACCTTC
>TRBV20-1|TRBJ2-1|TRBD2|-
CSATTSGSHPLYNEQFF
TGCAGTGCTACCACTAGCGGGTCCCACCCCCTATACAATGAGCAGTTCTTC
>TRBV20-1|TRBJ1-2|-|few
CSARDQRTGPHGYTF
TGCAGTGCTAGAGATCAACGTACGGGACCCCATGGCTACACCTTC
>TRBV6-5|TRBJ2-3|TRBD2|few
CASSYSFGGRLRSTDTQYF
TGTGCCAGCAGTTACTCGTTCGGCGGGAGATTGAGGAGCACAGATACGCAGTATTTT
>TRBV6-2/TRBV6-3|TRBJ1-5|-|-
CASTPSQLQGPQHF
TGTGCCAGCACACCTTCCCAGTTGCAGGGTCCCCAGCATTTT
>TRBV7-9|TRBJ2-5|-|-
CASSLGRGNQETQYF
TGTGCCAGCAGCTTAGGCCGGGGGAACCAAGAGACCCAGTACTTC
>TRBV12-3/TRBV12-4|TRBJ1-1|TRBD1|-
CASRPGQVNTEAFF
TGTGCCAGCAGACCCGGACAGGTGAACACTGAAGCTTTCTTT
>TRBV20-1|TRBJ1-5|-|-
CSAQRIRHSNQPQHF
TGCAGTGCGCAACGAATCAGGCATAGCAATCAGCCCCAGCATTTT
>TRBV28|TRBJ2-7|TRBD2|once
CASSPQAGGRPYEQYF
TGTGCCAGCAGTCCACAAGCGGGAGGGCGCCCCTACGAGCAGTACTTC
>TRBV11-2|TRBJ2-3|-|-
CASSLSRASTDTQYF
TGTGCCAGCAGTCTATCTAGGGCTAGCACAGATACGCAGTATTTT
>TRBV3-1|TRBJ2-1|TRBD2|-
CVSSHWTGTSGNEQFF
TGTGTTAGCAGCCATTGGACCGGGACTAGCGGGAATGAGCAGTTCTTC
>TRBV29-1|TRBJ1-1|TRBD1|-
CSVQWTGVRAFF
TGCAGCGTTCAATGGACAGGTGTAAGAGCTTTCTTT
>TRBV6-5|TRBJ1-4|-|few
CASGGVANEKLFF
TGTGCCAGCGGGGGGGTGGCTAATGAAAAACTGTTTTTT
>TRBV5-1|TRBJ1-1|-|few
CASSLDAGNTEAFF
TGCGCCAGCAGCTTGGATGCGGGAAACACTGAAGCTTTCTTT
>TRBV7-8|TRBJ2-7|-|few
CASSLAGSISEQYF
TGTGCCAGCAGCTTAGCCGGGTCGATTAGCGAGCAGTACTTC
>TRBV10-3|TRBJ1-5|-|few
CAISLDRNQPQHF
TGTGCCATCAGCTTGGACAGAAATCAGCCCCAGCATTTT
>TRBV27|TRBJ2-3|-|-
CASMEGIRTDTQYF
TGTGCCAGCATGGAAGGCATCCGCACAGATACGCAGTATTTT
>TRBV6-2/TRBV6-3|TRBJ2-1|-|few
CASSYQGAYNEQFF
TGTGCCAGCAGTTATCAAGGGGCGTACAATGAGCAGTTCTTC
>TRBV20-1|TRBJ2-5|TRBD2|once
CSARDLLAGYNEQYF
TGCAGTGCTAGAGATCTACTAGCGGGTTATAATGAGCAGTACTTC
>TRBV7-9|TRBJ2-4|TRBD2|-
CASSPGLAGAAKNIQYF
TGTGCCAGCAGCCCTGGACTAGCGGGAGCGGCCAAAAACATTCAGTACTTC
>TRBV12-3/TRBV12-4|TRBJ1-2|-|-
CASRPTGGVNYGYTF
TGTGCCAGCAGACCCACCGGGGGGGTGAACTATGGCTACACCTTC
>TRBV20-1|TRBJ1-5|-|-
CSAGTNQPQHF
TGCAGTGCTGGGACAAATCAGCCCCAGCATTTT
>TRBV7-2|TRBJ2-7|-|-
CASSPLETYEQYF
TGTGCCAGCAGCCCGCTGGAGACCTACGAGCAGTACTTC
>TRBV4-3|TRBJ1-5|-|-
CASSQEDRSDQPQHF
TGCGCCAGCAGCCAAGAGGACCGATCGGATCAGCCCCAGCATTTT
>TRBV20-1|TRBJ2-7|-|few
CSARGPRGVHYEQYF
TGCAGTGCTAGAGGACCCCGCGGGGTCCACTACGAGCAGTACTTC
>TRBV20-1|TRBJ2-7|-|-
CSASDASLRHEQYF
TGCAGTGCTAGCGACGCCTCTCTAAGGCACGAGCAGTACTTC
>TRBV6-2/TRBV6-3|TRBJ2-4|-|-
CASSYRGGRSKNIQYF
TGTGCCAGCAGTTACCGTGGGGGGAGAAGCAAAAACATTCAGTACTTC